This T cell receptor (beta chain) was sequenced for a study of blood T cell repertoires in COVID-19. Sequencing used immunoSEQ multiplex PCR; TCRdb keeps in-frame clones, though not all of them. Here the sample spans about 220,000 clones, 75% to 85% being singletons. The CDR3 totals 16 residues. Trimming took off 3 bases at V and 4 bases at J, with 16 bases between the two ends. In germline, CDR1 is SGHRS, CDR2 YFSETQ. The TCR sequence derives from a woman aged 70 to 79 with COVID-19, enrolled during active disease. V and J are TRBV5-1 and TRBJ2-2; TRBD2 might be the D (5 bases). Sequenced input: peripheral blood. CDR3: CASSSGMGVGTGELFF. As DNA, the CDR3 is TGCGCCAGCAGCTCCGGGATGGGCGTAGGCACCGGGGAGCTGTTTTTT.